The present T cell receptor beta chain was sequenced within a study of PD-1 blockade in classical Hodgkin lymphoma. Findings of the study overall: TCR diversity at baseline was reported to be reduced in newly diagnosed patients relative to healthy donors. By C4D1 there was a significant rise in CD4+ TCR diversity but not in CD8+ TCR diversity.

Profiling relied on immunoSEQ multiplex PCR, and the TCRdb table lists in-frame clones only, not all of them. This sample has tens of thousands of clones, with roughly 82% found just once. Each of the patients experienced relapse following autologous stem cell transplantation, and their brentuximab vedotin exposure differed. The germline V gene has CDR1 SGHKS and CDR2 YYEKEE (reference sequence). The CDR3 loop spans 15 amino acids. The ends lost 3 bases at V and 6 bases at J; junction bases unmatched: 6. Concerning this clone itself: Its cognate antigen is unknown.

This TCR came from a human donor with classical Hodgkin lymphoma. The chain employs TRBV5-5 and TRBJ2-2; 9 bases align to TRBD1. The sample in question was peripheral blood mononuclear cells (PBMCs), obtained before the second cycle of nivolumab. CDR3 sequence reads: CASSSRDRAAGELFF. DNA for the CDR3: TGTGCCAGCAGCTCCCGGGACAGGGCCGCCGGGGAGCTGTTTTTT.